Sequencing of this T cell receptor beta chain was carried out in a study of shared clonotypes between healthy human individuals. Across the study: A couple of women and three men aged 18 to 49 made up the donors. Whole-study findings and limits: Sharing across four donors was highest in naive CD4 (around 5%) and lowest in memory CD8 (0.4%).

In germline, CDR1 is SGHAT, CDR2 FQNNGV. The ends lost 5 bases at V and 0 bases at J; junction bases unmatched: 2. The CDR3 consists of 14 residues. The data were produced by immunoSEQ multiplex PCR, yet TCRdb's version contains in-frame clones alone and is incomplete. The sample lists roughly 500,000 clones; about 96% were seen once. In the case of this clone: Antigen unknown.

Sequenced input: naive CD4+ T cells sorted from blood. Sample subset: CD45RA+ positively selected. The chain has TRBV11-2 and TRBJ2-3; 7 positions agree with TRBD1. This clonotype was sampled from a woman in her 30s in good health. The CDR3 protein is CASSKQGSTDTQYF. The CDR3 DNA follows: TGTGCCAGCAGCAAACAGGGGAGCACAGATACGCAGTATTTT.